This T cell receptor beta chain comes out of a study of cytomegalovirus exposure and HLA in healthy donors. The PCR made use of 60 Vbeta and 13 Jbeta primers. TCRdb's table, derived via immunoSEQ multiplex PCR, lists solely in-frame clones and lacks some. The sample has some 110,000 clones, roughly 79% seen once. The sample was PBMCs. This clonotype was sampled from a woman under 40 in good health and CMV-seronegative.

The CDR3 sequence is CAWTSGQETQYF. The DNA for the CDR3 is TGTGCCTGGACTAGCGGCCAAGAGACCCAGTACTTC. The rearrangement links TRBV30 to TRBJ2-5, with 7 bases that match TRBD2. With V trimmed by 4 bases and J by 1 base, 0 bases remained unmatched. Germline V gene sequence: CDR1 GTSNPN, CDR2 SVGIG (reference sequence). This CDR3 comprises 12 residues.